The sequence of this TCR beta chain was determined in a study of beta chain features in type 1 diabetes. Whole-study results and caveats: There were fewer insertions and more deletions at the VDJ junctions of type 1 diabetes patients. Across all four CD4+ subsets, people with type 1 diabetes showed modestly shorter TCRB CDR3s.

CDR3 length: 14 amino acids. Trimming shortened V by 0 bases and J by 7 bases, and 12 bases separated the two germline ends. Per the germline V gene, CDR1 is SGHTA and CDR2 is FQGTGA. Concerning this clone itself: The antigen remains undetermined.

All of the isolated RNA was reverse transcribed, so expressed TCRB transcripts were sequenced. Assay used: immunoSEQ multiplex PCR; TCRdb lists only in-frame clones, some missing. The repertoire includes 300,000 or so clones, 13% to 15% of them detected once, and 0.015% to 0.02% sits in the top ten. The gene calls are TRBV7-3 and TRBJ2-5; possible D gene TRBD2, 6 bases. This sequence originates from a man under 40 with type 1 diabetes. The sequenced sample consisted of naive CD4+ T cells from blood. The CDR3 region is CASSLTGGDGTQYF. The CDR3 coding sequence is TGTGCCAGCAGCTTAACGGGAGGAGACGGGACCCAGTACTTC.